This T cell receptor (beta chain) was documented in a study of blood T cells in healthy people across ages. The CDR3 runs to 15 residues. Looked up from germline, CDR1 is LGHDT and CDR2 is YNNKEL (reference sequence). V dropped 1 base and J dropped 5; count of bases not matched to a gene: 7. Through a sample-barcoded 5' primer and a J-beta primer mix, a second PCR was run for roughly 7 to 12 cycles. The template-switch adaptor was a 5' adaptor with 12 random nucleotides. It tagged each cDNA molecule. TCRdb re-called the 5' RACE reads through MiXCR, storing one row per CDR3 protein. The sample includes roughly 930,000 distinct CDR3 sequences, 45% to 50% of them seen just once.

V usage is TRBV3-1 and J usage is TRBJ1-2; TRBD1 matches 7 bases. This TCR was recovered from a man aged 30 to 39 in good health. Input material: blood. Here the CDR3 reads CASSQANRGPYGYTF. Here the CDR3 DNA reads TGTGCCAGCAGCCAAGCCAACAGGGGCCCTTATGGCTACACCTTC.